The sequence of this T cell receptor beta chain was determined in a study of CD8+CD57+ T cells in acquired aplastic anemia. Investigators profiled TCR beta VDJ and CDR3 from genomic DNA template. TCRdb itself ran the reads through MiXCR, one entry per CDR3 protein. This table has around 180,000 distinct CDR3 sequences, over 40% appearing once. The length of the CDR3 is 15 residues. Germline CDR1 is SGHDT and CDR2 is YYEEEE. V was shortened by 3 bases and J by 5 bases, with 17 bases between the two germline ends. Sequenced patients had shown CD8+CD57+ cell expansion by flow cytometry. The TCR was taken from a human donor with aplastic anemia. V usage is TRBV5-6 and J usage is TRBJ2-5; D perhaps matches TRBD2 (5 bases). The sequencing sample was made of sorted CD4+, CD8+, or CD8+CD57+ T cells (not recorded which) from PBMCs. The CDR3 region is CASSSVLESGETQYF. The CDR3 coding sequence is TGTGCCAGCAGCTCCGTACTAGAAAGCGGCGAGACCCAGTACTTC.